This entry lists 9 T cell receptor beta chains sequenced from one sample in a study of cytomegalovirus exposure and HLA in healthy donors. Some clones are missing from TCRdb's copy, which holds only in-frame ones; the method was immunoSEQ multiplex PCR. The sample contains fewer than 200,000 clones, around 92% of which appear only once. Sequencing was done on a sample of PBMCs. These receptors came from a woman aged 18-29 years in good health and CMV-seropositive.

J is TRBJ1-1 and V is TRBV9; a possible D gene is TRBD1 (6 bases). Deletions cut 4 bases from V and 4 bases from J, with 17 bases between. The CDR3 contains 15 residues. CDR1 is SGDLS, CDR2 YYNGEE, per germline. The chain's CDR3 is CASSPHAGAGTEAFF. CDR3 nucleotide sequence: TGTGCCAGCAGCCCACACGCAGGGGCGGGCACTGAAGCTTTCTTT. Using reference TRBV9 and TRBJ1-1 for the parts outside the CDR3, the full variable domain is DSGVTQTPKHLITATGQRVTLRCSPRSGDLSVYWYQQSLDQGLQFLIQYYNGEERAKGNILERFSAQQFPDLHSELNLSSLELGDSALYFCASSPHAGAGTEAFFGQGTRLTVV.

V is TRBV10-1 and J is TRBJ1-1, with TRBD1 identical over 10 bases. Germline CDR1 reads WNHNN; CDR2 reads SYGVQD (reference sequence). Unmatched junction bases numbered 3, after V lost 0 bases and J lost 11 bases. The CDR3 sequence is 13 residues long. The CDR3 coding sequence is TGCGCCAGCAGTGAGTCGGGGACAGGGGACGCTTTCTTT. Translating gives CASSESGTGDAFF.

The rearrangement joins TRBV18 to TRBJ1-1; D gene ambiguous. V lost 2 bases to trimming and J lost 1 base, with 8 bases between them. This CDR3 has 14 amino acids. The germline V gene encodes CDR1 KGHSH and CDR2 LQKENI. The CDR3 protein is CASSPTVKNTEAFF. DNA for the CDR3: TGTGCCAGCTCACCAACAGTTAAGAACACTGAAGCTTTCTTT.

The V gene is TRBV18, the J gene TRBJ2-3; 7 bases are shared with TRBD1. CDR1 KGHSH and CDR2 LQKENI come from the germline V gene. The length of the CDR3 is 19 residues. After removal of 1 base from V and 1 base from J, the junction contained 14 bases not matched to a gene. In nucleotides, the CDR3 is TGTGCCAGCTCACCACTCCGGGACAGCCGGGAACCCCGCACAGATACGCAGTATTTT. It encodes CASSPLRDSREPRTDTQYF.

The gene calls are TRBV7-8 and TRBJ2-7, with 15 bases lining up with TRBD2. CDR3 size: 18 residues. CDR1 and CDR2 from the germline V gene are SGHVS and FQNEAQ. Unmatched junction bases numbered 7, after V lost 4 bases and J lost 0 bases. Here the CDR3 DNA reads TGTGCCAGCAGCTCCTCCGGACTAGCGGGAGGGTACTCCTACGAGCAGTACTTC. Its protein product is CASSSSGLAGGYSYEQYF.

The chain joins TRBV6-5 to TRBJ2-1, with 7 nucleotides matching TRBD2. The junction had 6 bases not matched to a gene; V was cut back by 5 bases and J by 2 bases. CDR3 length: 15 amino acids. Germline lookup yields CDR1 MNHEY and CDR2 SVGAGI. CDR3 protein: CASSRAGRTYNEQFF. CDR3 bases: TGTGCCAGCAGTCGAGCGGGGAGGACCTACAATGAGCAGTTCTTC.

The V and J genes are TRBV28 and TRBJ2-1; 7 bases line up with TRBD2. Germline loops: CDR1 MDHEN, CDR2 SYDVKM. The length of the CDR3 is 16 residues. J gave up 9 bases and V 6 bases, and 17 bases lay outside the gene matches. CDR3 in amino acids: CASSPAGWGKRGEQFF. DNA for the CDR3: TGTGCCAGCAGCCCCGCCGGTTGGGGAAAGCGGGGTGAGCAGTTCTTC. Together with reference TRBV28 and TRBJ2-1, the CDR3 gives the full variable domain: DVKVTQSSRYLVKRTGEKVFLECVQDMDHENMFWYRQDPGLGLRLIYFSYDVKMKEKGDIPEGYSVSREKKERFSLILESASTNQTSMYLCASSPAGWGKRGEQFFGPGTRLTVL.

The CDR3 nucleotides read TGTGCCAGCAGCTTGACCGGACAGTTTCAGACCCAGTACTTC. Protein product: CASSLTGQFQTQYF. The chain recombines TRBV7-2 with TRBJ2-5; possibly TRBD1 for D (6 bases). V dropped 3 bases and J dropped 6 bases, with 14 bases sitting between them. The germline gives CDR1 SGHTA, CDR2 FQGNSA. This CDR3 contains 14 residues.

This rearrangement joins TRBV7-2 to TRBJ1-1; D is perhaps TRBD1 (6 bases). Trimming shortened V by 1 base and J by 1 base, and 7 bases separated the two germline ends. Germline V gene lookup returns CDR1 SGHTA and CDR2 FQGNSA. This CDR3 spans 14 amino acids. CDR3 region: CASSLVGGNTEAFF. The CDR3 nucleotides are TGTGCCAGCAGCTTAGTAGGGGGGAACACTGAAGCTTTCTTT. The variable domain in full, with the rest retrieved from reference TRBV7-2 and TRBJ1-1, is GAGVSQSPSNKVTEKGKDVELRCDPISGHTALYWYRQSLGQGLEFLIYFQGNSAPDKSGLPSDRFSAERTGGSVSTLTIQRTQQEDSAVYLCASSLVGGNTEAFFGQGTRLTVV.